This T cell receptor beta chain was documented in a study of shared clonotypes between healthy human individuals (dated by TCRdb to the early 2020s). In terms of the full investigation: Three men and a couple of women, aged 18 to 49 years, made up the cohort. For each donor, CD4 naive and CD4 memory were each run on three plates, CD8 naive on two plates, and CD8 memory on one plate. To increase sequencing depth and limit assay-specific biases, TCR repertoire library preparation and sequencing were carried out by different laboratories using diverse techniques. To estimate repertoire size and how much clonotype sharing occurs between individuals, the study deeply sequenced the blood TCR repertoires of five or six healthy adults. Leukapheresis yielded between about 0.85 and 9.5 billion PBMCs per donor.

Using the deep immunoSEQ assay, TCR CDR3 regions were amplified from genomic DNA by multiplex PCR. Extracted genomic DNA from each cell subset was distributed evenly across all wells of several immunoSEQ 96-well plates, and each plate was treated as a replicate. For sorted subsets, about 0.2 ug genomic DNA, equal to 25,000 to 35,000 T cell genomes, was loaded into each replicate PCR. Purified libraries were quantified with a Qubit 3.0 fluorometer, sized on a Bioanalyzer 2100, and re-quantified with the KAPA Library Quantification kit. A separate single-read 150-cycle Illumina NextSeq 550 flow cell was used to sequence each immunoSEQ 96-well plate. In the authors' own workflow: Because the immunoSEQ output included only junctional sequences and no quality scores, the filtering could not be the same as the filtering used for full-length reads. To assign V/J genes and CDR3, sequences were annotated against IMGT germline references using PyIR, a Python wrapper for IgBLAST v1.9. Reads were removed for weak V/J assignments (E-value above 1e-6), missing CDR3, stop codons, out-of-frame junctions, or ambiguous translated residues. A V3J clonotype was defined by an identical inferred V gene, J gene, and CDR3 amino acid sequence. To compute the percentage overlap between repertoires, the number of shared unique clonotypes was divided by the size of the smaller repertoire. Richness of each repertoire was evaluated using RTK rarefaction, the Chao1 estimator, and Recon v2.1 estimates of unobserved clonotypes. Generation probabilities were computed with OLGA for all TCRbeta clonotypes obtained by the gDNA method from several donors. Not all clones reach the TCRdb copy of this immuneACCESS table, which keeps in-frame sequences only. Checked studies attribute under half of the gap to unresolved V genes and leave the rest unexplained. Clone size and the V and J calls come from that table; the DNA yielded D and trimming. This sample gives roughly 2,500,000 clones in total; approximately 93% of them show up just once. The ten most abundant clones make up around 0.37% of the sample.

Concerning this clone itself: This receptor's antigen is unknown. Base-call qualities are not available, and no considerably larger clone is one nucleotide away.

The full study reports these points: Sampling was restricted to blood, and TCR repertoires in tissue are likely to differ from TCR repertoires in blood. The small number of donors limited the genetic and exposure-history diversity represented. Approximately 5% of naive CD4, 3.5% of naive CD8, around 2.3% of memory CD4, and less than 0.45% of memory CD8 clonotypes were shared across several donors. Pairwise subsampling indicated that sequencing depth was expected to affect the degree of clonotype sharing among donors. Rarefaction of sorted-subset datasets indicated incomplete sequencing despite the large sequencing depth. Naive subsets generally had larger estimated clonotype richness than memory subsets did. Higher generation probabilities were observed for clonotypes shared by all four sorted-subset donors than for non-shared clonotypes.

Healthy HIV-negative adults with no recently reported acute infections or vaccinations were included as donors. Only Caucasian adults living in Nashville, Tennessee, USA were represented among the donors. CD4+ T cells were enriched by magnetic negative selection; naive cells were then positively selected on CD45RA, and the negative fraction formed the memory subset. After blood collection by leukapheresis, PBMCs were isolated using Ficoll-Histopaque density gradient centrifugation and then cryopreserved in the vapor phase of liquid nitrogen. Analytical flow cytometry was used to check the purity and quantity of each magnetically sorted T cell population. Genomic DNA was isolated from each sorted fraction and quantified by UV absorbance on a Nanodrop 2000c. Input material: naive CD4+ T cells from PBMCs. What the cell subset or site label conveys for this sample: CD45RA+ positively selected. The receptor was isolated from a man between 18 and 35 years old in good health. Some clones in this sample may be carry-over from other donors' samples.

The sequence in DNA is TGCGCCAGCAGCTTCTCAGCGGGAGGAATCCGGGAGCTGTTTTTT. Its product reads: CASSFSAGGIRELFF. The V and J genes are TRBV5-1 and TRBJ2-2, with TRBD2 identical over 9 junction bases. Germline trimming: 2 bases from V, 9 bases from J; junction bases outside gene matches: 8. Reading the germline V gene gives CDR1 SGHRS and CDR2 YFSETQ. Including the terminal cysteine and phenylalanine, the CDR3 comprises 15 residues. The CDR3 DNA has 45 bases and is translated from base 1. Reference TRBV5-1 and TRBJ2-2 proteins supply the regions before and after the CDR3; the full variable domain is: KAGVTQTPRYLIKTRGQQVTLSCSPISGHRSVSWYQQTPGQGLQFLFEYFSETQRNKGNFPGRFSGRQFSNSRSEMNVSTLELGDSALYLCASSFSAGGIRELFFGEGSRLTVL.